These 30 T cell receptor beta chains came from one sample sequenced in a study of blood T cell repertoires in COVID-19 (dated by TCRdb to the early 2020s). Library preparation used the immunoSEQ multiplex PCR assay. The clones in this table, taken by TCRdb from immuneACCESS, are in-frame only. Not every clone is retained; where verified, under half of the shortfall comes from an unresolved V gene, and the cause of the rest is unknown. A total of about 18,000 clones appear in this sample, around 88% of them only once. The top ten clonotypes cover approximately 5% of the sample. The sample was PBMCs or T cells enriched from blood (not recorded which). Receptors originate from a woman aged 30 to 39 who had recovered from COVID-19.

This chain joins TRBV7-2 and TRBJ2-1; TRBD1 matches 8 bases. From germline, CDR1 is SGHTA and CDR2 FQGNSA. This CDR3 spans 15 amino acids. V gave up 10 bases and J gave up 6 bases; unmatched junction bases: 14. The CDR3 loop is CATSPDRAGGNEQFF. DNA for the CDR3: TGTGCCACTTCCCCGGACAGGGCTGGAGGCAATGAGCAGTTCTTC. Full variable domain (missing parts from reference TRBV7-2 and TRBJ2-1): GAGVSQSPSNKVTEKGKDVELRCDPISGHTALYWYRQSLGQGLEFLIYFQGNSAPDKSGLPSDRFSAERTGGSVSTLTIQRTQQEDSAVYLCATSPDRAGGNEQFFGPGTRLTVL.

This chain links TRBV24-1 with TRBJ1-1, with a tentative D call TRBD1 (5 bases). Trimming pared 9 bases from V and 1 base from J, leaving 11 bases between. Germline V lookup: CDR1 KGHDR, CDR2 SFDVKD. CDR3 length: 13 residues. The CDR3 reads CATALGGNTEAFF. CDR3 nucleotides: TGTGCCACCGCGTTGGGGGGGAACACTGAAGCTTTCTTT.

This rearrangement joins TRBV3-1 (or the pseudogene TRBV3-2) to TRBJ2-1; 13 bases are shared with TRBD2. CDR3 length: 18 residues. CDR1 and CDR2 (germline): LGHDT, YNNKEL (reference sequence). J lost 7 bases, V lost 4 bases, and 13 bases had no gene match. CDR3 in amino acids: CASSRWGTSGGARNEQFF. The CDR3 DNA sequence: TGTGCCAGCAGCCGTTGGGGAACTAGCGGGGGGGCGAGGAATGAGCAGTTCTTC.

J is TRBJ2-3 and V is TRBV6-2 or TRBV6-3, with 10 bases that match TRBD2. Looked up from germline, CDR1 is MNHEY and CDR2 is SVGEGT. J lost 5 bases, V lost 3 bases, and 8 bases had no gene match. This CDR3 is built from 16 residues. In DNA form, the CDR3 reads TGTGCCAGCAGTTATGCAGCGGGGGGGCATGTAGATACGCAGTATTTT. This codes for CASSYAAGGHVDTQYF.

This sequence joins TRBV7-2 and TRBJ1-2; 7 bases are shared with TRBD1. Trimming cost V 5 bases and J 0 bases; bases outside gene matches: 6. The CDR3 covers 15 residues. Germline V gene sequence: CDR1 SGHTA, CDR2 FQGNSA. DNA of the CDR3: TGTGCCAGCAGCGCACAGGGGACCGCTAACTATGGCTACACCTTC. As protein: CASSAQGTANYGYTF.

This clone was observed a handful of times. This chain joins TRBV5-1 and TRBJ1-2; D ambiguous. The germline V gene has CDR1 SGHRS and CDR2 YFSETQ. V lost 2 bases and J 6 bases, leaving 11 bases between the germline ends. This CDR3 region has 13 residues. For the CDR3, the DNA is TGCGCCAGCAGCTTCTCGAAGAGTAATGGCTACACCTTC. It is translated as CASSFSKSNGYTF.

The rearrangement links TRBV24-1 to TRBJ2-7; 7 nucleotides agree with TRBD1. CDR1 and CDR2 (germline): KGHDR, SFDVKD. J was trimmed by 10 bases and V by 4 bases; bases with no gene match: 6. The CDR3 is 12 residues long. In DNA, the CDR3 is TGTGCCACCAGTGACTCTGACAGGGCCCAGTACTTC. Its protein is CATSDSDRAQYF.

The chain recombines TRBV14 with TRBJ2-3, with 9 bases lining up with TRBD2. V dropped 4 bases and J dropped 0; count of bases not matched to a gene: 11. Germline V lookup: CDR1 SGHDN, CDR2 FVKESK. The CDR3 covers 18 residues. In DNA form, the CDR3 reads TGTGCCAGCAGCCTCAAGACTAGCGGAGTTTCTAGCACAGATACGCAGTATTTT. This codes for CASSLKTSGVSSTDTQYF.

V is TRBV7-2 and J is TRBJ1-1; D gene unclear. Germline CDR1 is SGHTA and CDR2 is FQGNSA. Trimming took 1 base from V and 0 from J, leaving 6 bases between them. The CDR3 covers 14 residues. The CDR3 sequence is CASSLVSVNTEAFF. CDR3 sequence (DNA): TGTGCCAGCAGCTTAGTGTCGGTGAACACTGAAGCTTTCTTT.

This rearrangement joins TRBV6-1 to TRBJ2-7; D is possibly TRBD2 (5 bases). The V gene's germline CDR1 is MNHNS and CDR2 SASEGT. V lost 6 bases, J lost 4 bases, and 10 bases lay in between. The CDR3 totals 12 residues. CDR3 nucleotides: TGTGCCAGCAGCCAGACTATTTACGAGCAGTACTTC. As protein: CASSQTIYEQYF.

The chain links TRBV25-1 to TRBJ1-1, with a tentative D call TRBD1 (6 bases). The CDR3 has 15 amino acids. Germline V gene sequence: CDR1 MGHDK, CDR2 SYGVNS. V was clipped by 6 bases and J by 1 base, with 15 bases between them. This CDR3 is CASRSFQGQNTEAFF. CDR3 sequence (DNA): TGTGCCAGCAGATCCTTTCAGGGGCAGAACACTGAAGCTTTCTTT.

This chain joins TRBV7-3 and TRBJ1-4, with 9 bases lining up with TRBD1. Germline values: CDR1 SGHTA, CDR2 FQGTGA. CDR3 length equals 16 residues. After removal of 0 bases from V and 8 bases from J, the junction contained 7 bases not matched to a gene. CDR3 in amino acids: CASSLTLQGADEKLFF. CDR3 nucleotides: TGTGCCAGCAGCTTAACCCTACAGGGGGCGGACGAAAAACTGTTTTTT.

The J gene is TRBJ1-1, the V gene TRBV4-3; no clear D. Germline V gene data show CDR1 as LGHNA and CDR2 as YSLEER. This CDR3 has 14 amino acids. Trimming took off 0 bases at V and 1 base at J, with 6 bases between the two ends. The CDR3 spells CASSQEEGNTEAFF. CDR3 bases: TGCGCCAGCAGCCAAGAGGAGGGGAACACTGAAGCTTTCTTT.

The chain combines TRBV4-1 with TRBJ1-3; 7 bases fit TRBD1. With 5 bases clipped from V and 4 bases from J, the junction kept 11 bases outside the gene matches. Looked up from germline, CDR1 is MGHRA and CDR2 is YSYEKL. The CDR3 runs 16 residues. This CDR3 is CASSNPVGGPGNTIYF. CDR3 nucleotides: TGCGCCAGCAGCAACCCCGTAGGGGGCCCAGGAAACACCATATATTTT.

CDR3 DNA: TGTGCCTGGAGCACTACAGGGCGCCGTAACTATGGCTACACCTTC. Protein: CAWSTTGRRNYGYTF. This chain links TRBV30 with TRBJ1-2, with D possibly TRBD1 on 6 matching bases. This CDR3 spans 15 amino acids. With 3 bases removed from V and 1 base from J, the gap between germline ends came to 15 bases. CDR1 and CDR2 from the germline V gene are GTSNPN and SVGIG (reference sequence). Together with reference TRBV30 and TRBJ1-2, the CDR3 gives the full variable domain: SQTIHQWPATLVQPVGSPLSLECTVEGTSNPNLYWYRQAAGRGLQLLFYSVGIGQISSEVPQNLSASRPQDRQFILSSKKLLLSDSGFYLCAWSTTGRRNYGYTFGSGTRLTVV.

J is TRBJ1-2 and V is TRBV27, with 8 bases identical to TRBD1. The CDR3 contains 15 residues. The V segment lost 0 bases and the J segment 7 bases; nucleotides outside the gene matches: 7. Per the germline V gene, CDR1 is MNHEY and CDR2 is SMNVEV (reference sequence). The CDR3 DNA is TGTGCCAGCAGTTTATCCGTCCAGGGGGCGAGTGGCTACACCTTC. Protein: CASSLSVQGASGYTF.

The chain joins TRBV5-6 to TRBJ2-7; no firm D call. This CDR3 is 16 amino acids long. Trimming removed 0 bases from V and 1 base from J, with 14 bases in between. Germline V gene sequence: CDR1 SGHDT, CDR2 YYEEEE. The CDR3 protein is CASSLDQQPLSYEQYF. The DNA of the CDR3 is TGTGCCAGCAGCTTGGACCAACAGCCCCTTTCCTACGAGCAGTACTTC.

The chain recombines TRBV4-3 with TRBJ2-2; possible D gene TRBD1, 5 bases. Germline-derived CDR1 and CDR2 are LGHNA and YSLEER. The CDR3 is 17 amino acids. V was pared by 1 base and J by 1 base, with 13 bases between. The CDR3 loop is CASSQGIRRGNTGELFF. The CDR3 coding sequence is TGCGCCAGCAGCCAAGGGATCCGTAGGGGGAACACCGGGGAGCTGTTTTTT.

V and J are TRBV6-1 and TRBJ2-7; 9 bases are shared with TRBD2. V dropped 2 bases and J dropped 3; count of bases not matched to a gene: 5. This CDR3 contains 15 residues. The germline CDR1 and CDR2 sequences are MNHNS and SASEGT. CDR3 residues: CASSERSSGIYEQYF. CDR3 coding DNA: TGTGCCAGCAGTGAAAGGTCTAGCGGGATCTACGAGCAGTACTTC.

The rearrangement uses TRBV10-3 and TRBJ1-3; D not resolved. This CDR3 is built from 13 residues. Per the germline V gene, CDR1 is ENHRY and CDR2 is SYGVKD. V dropped 6 bases and J dropped 7 bases, with 13 bases sitting between them. CDR3 sequence (DNA): TGTGCCATCAGGAGGAACGAAGTGAACACCATATATTTT. Its protein is CAIRRNEVNTIYF.

The chain recombines TRBV30 with TRBJ1-1; 7 bases are a match to TRBD1. There are 14 residues in the CDR3. V was clipped by 3 bases and J by 1 base; unmatched bases: 5. Germline V gene sequence: CDR1 GTSNPN, CDR2 SVGIG (reference sequence). The DNA of the CDR3 is TGTGCCTGGAGCAGGGACAGCCAGAACACTGAAGCTTTCTTT. Translating it yields CAWSRDSQNTEAFF.

The chain couples TRBV4-3 to TRBJ2-3; 8 positions agree with TRBD2. CDR3 size: 16 residues. Germline trimming cut 1 base from V and 5 bases from J; bases unmatched to any gene: 8. Germline CDR1 LGHNA, CDR2 YSLEER. The CDR3 protein is CASSQAPSSGRDTQYF. The CDR3 DNA follows: TGCGCCAGCAGCCAAGCCCCTTCCAGCGGGAGAGATACGCAGTATTTT.

V gene TRBV11-2 combines with J gene TRBJ2-6, with D tentatively TRBD1 (5 bases). The CDR3 loop spans 15 amino acids. Germline CDR1 and CDR2: SGHAT and FQNNGV. V gave up 0 bases and J gave up 2 bases, with 5 bases separating them. Here the CDR3 reads CASSLDRAGANVLTF. The DNA for the CDR3 is TGTGCCAGCAGCTTAGACAGGGCTGGGGCCAACGTCCTGACTTTC.

The genes are TRBV28 and TRBJ1-5, with TRBD1 matching over 8 bases. The CDR3 has 14 residues. V shed 10 bases, J shed 4 bases, and the junction held 9 bases outside the gene matches. CDR1 and CDR2 from the germline V gene are MDHEN and SYDVKM. This CDR3 is CAILAGGRNQPQHF. As DNA, the CDR3 is TGTGCCATTTTAGCAGGGGGCAGAAATCAGCCCCAGCATTTT.

V gene TRBV9 combines with J gene TRBJ2-3, with 10 bases aligning to TRBD2. V shed 3 bases and J 2 bases; nucleotides not matched to a gene: 3. CDR3 length: 15 amino acids. Germline V gene data show CDR1 as SGDLS and CDR2 as YYNGEE. This CDR3 reads CASSATSGYTDTQYF. The CDR3 nucleotides are TGTGCCAGCAGCGCGACTAGCGGGTACACAGATACGCAGTATTTT.

This sequence joins TRBV6-6 and TRBJ2-5; tentatively, D is TRBD2 (5 bases). V gave up 6 bases and J gave up 4 bases, with 18 bases separating them. Germline values: CDR1 MNHNY, CDR2 SVGAGI (reference sequence). The CDR3 extends over 15 amino acids. CDR3 region: CASSEQLGLGETQYF. The CDR3 DNA reads as TGTGCCAGCAGCGAACAACTAGGGTTGGGAGAGACCCAGTACTTC.

The J gene is TRBJ2-7, the V gene TRBV14; 9 bases are shared with TRBD1. With 1 base clipped from V and 10 bases from J, the junction kept 8 bases outside the gene matches. CDR1 is SGHDN and CDR2 is FVKESK in the germline V gene. The CDR3 loop spans 14 amino acids. CDR3 DNA sequence: TGTGCCAGCAGCCAAGGATACAGGGGGCGAGGACAGTACTTC. It codes for CASSQGYRGRGQYF.

This sequence joins TRBV7-6 and TRBJ2-1; 16 bases align to TRBD2. The CDR3 covers 17 residues. V dropped 6 bases and J dropped 8; count of bases not matched to a gene: 10. Germline CDR1 SGHVS, CDR2 FNYEAQ. The CDR3 is CASSPGLAGGLADEQFF. DNA for the CDR3: TGTGCCAGCAGTCCGGGACTAGCGGGGGGGCTAGCCGATGAGCAGTTCTTC. The whole variable domain, remainder taken from reference TRBV7-6 and TRBJ2-1, is GAGVSQSPRYKVTKRGQDVALRCDPISGHVSLYWYRQALGQGPEFLTYFNYEAQQDKSGLPNDRFSAERPEGSISTLTIQRTEQRDSAMYRCASSPGLAGGLADEQFFGPGTRLTVL.

V is TRBV19 and J is TRBJ1-3, with TRBD1 matching 8 bases. The CDR3 is 13 residues long. Germline CDR1 LNHDA, CDR2 SQIVND (reference sequence). In DNA, the CDR3 is TGTGCTACAACAGGGGGAGAAGGAAACACCATATATTTT. Encoded protein: CATTGGEGNTIYF. Variable domain in full (rest from reference TRBV19 and TRBJ1-3): DGGITQSPKYLFRKEGQNVTLSCEQNLNHDAMYWYRQDPGQGLRLIYYSQIVNDFQKGDIAEGYSVSREKKESFPLTVTSAQKNPTAFYLCATTGGEGNTIYFGEGSWLTVV.

This chain uses TRBV27 with TRBJ1-1; the match to TRBD1 covers 9 bases. Germline assignment: CDR1 MNHEY and CDR2 SMNVEV (reference sequence). This CDR3 has 15 residues. Unmatched junction bases numbered 8, after V lost 6 bases and J lost 3 bases. For the CDR3, the DNA is TGTGCCAGCAGACTTACAGGGGGCGCGTACACTGAAGCTTTCTTT. Protein sequence: CASRLTGGAYTEAFF.